These T cell receptor beta chains were read from a single sample in a study of identifying expanded T cells in peripheral blood. Repertoires were generated with immunoSEQ multiplex PCR, while TCRdb's copy carries only in-frame clones and drops some. The sample yields roughly 82,000 clones, approximately 85% seen once. Material: blood. The source is a person aged 18 to 70 in good health. CDR3s include the opening cysteine and the closing phenylalanine or tryptophan. Fields, in order: CDR3 protein, CDR3 DNA, J gene, V gene, clone size, D gene. The D gene is left open where the match is weak. Size is omitted from some rows. Given values are once, few, many or a class for expanded clones.

CASSRNQETQYF	TGTGCCAGTAGTAGAAACCAAGAGACCCAGTACTTC	TRBJ2-5	TRBV19	once	NA
CASSSGTGSYEQYF	TGTGCCAGCAGCTCCGGGACAGGCTCCTACGAGCAGTACTTC	TRBJ2-7	TRBV7-9	few	TRBD1
CASSYSGPDTGELFF	TGTGCCAGCAGTTACTCAGGGCCCGACACCGGGGAGCTGTTTTTT	TRBJ2-2	TRBV6-5	NA	NA
CASKASSGRARTGELFF	TGTGCCAGTAAGGCCTCCAGCGGGAGGGCCAGAACCGGGGAGCTGTTTTTT	TRBJ2-2	TRBV19	NA	TRBD2
CASSDLGQENTEAFF	TGTGCCAGCAGTGATCTGGGACAGGAGAACACTGAAGCTTTCTTT	TRBJ1-1	TRBV6-1	NA	TRBD1
CASSSTSGGTYEQYF	TGTGCCAGCAGTTCGACTAGCGGGGGGACCTACGAGCAGTACTTC	TRBJ2-7	TRBV7-8	once	TRBD2
CASSLDGTRNQPQHF	TGTGCCAGCAGCTTAGATGGGACAAGAAATCAGCCCCAGCATTTT	TRBJ1-5	TRBV7-2	NA	NA
CAWTLHGGEAFF	TGTGCCTGGACCCTCCACGGTGGGGAAGCTTTCTTT	TRBJ1-1	TRBV30	few	NA
CASSFSGRDYEQYF	TGTGCCAGCAGCTTTAGCGGGAGGGATTACGAGCAGTACTTC	TRBJ2-7	TRBV7-9	once	TRBD2
CASSSRQFEAFF	TGTGCCAGCAGTTCGCGACAGTTTGAAGCTTTCTTT	TRBJ1-1	TRBV28	once	NA
CASSREGHSTGELFF	TGTGCCAGCTCTAGAGAGGGACACTCAACCGGGGAGCTGTTTTTT	TRBJ2-2	TRBV18	NA	NA
CASSRLAGVTEQYF	TGTGCCAGCAGCCGACTAGCGGGAGTTACCGAGCAGTACTTC	TRBJ2-7	TRBV6-5	NA	TRBD2
CASSAQETQYF	TGTGCCAGCTCAGCACAAGAGACCCAGTACTTC	TRBJ2-5	TRBV18	NA	NA
CASSFGFGDRAGELFF	TGCGCCAGCAGCTTTGGTTTCGGGGATAGGGCCGGGGAGCTGTTTTTT	TRBJ2-2	TRBV5-1	few	NA
CASSRPQPEAFF	TGTGCCAGCAGTCGACCCCAGCCTGAAGCTTTCTTT	TRBJ1-1	TRBV26	NA	NA
CASSQEYAGKNNGELFF	TGTGCCAGCAGCCAAGAATACGCAGGAAAAAATAACGGGGAGCTGTTTTTT	TRBJ2-2	TRBV4-2	NA	NA
CASSYGESEQFF	TGTGCCAGCAGTTATGGGGAAAGTGAGCAGTTCTTC	TRBJ2-1	TRBV6-5	NA	NA
CASSPLTGDTEAFF	TGCGCCAGCAGCCCATTGACAGGGGACACTGAAGCTTTCTTT	TRBJ1-1	TRBV5-1	NA	TRBD1
CASSSTGANVLTF	TGTGCCAGTAGTTCAACTGGGGCCAACGTCCTGACTTTC	TRBJ2-6	TRBV19	NA	NA
CASSLDGSSSYNEQFF	TGCGCCAGCAGCCTGGATGGCAGTAGCTCCTACAATGAGCAGTTCTTC	TRBJ2-1	TRBV5-1	NA	NA
CASSVWGSGSSYNEQFF	TGTGCCAGCAGCGTATGGGGTAGCGGGAGCTCCTACAATGAGCAGTTCTTC	TRBJ2-1	TRBV9	once	TRBD2
CASSLVGLAATHEQYF	TGTGCCAGCAGCTTAGTCGGACTAGCGGCGACCCACGAGCAGTACTTC	TRBJ2-7	TRBV11-2	NA	TRBD2
CASSSRGQPQHF	TGTGCCAGCAGTTCTAGGGGTCAGCCCCAGCATTTT	TRBJ1-5	TRBV27	NA	NA
CASKKAGGVNEQFF	TGCGCCAGCAAGAAAGCGGGAGGCGTAAATGAGCAGTTCTTC	TRBJ2-1	TRBV5-1	NA	TRBD2
CASSLGLFTTYEQYF	TGTGCCAGCAGCTTGGGACTTTTCACCACCTACGAGCAGTACTTC	TRBJ2-7	TRBV11-2	NA	NA
CASSGALAELYNEQFF	TGTGCCAGCAGCGGAGCGCTAGCGGAGCTTTACAATGAGCAGTTCTTC	TRBJ2-1	TRBV7-6	once	TRBD2
CASSLMGGSYNEQFF	TGTGCCAGCAGTCTCATGGGGGGCTCCTACAATGAGCAGTTCTTC	TRBJ2-1	TRBV27	NA	NA
CASSGRSRGLYEKLFF	TGTGCCAGCAGTGGGCGGAGCAGGGGGCTTTATGAAAAACTGTTTTTT	TRBJ1-4	TRBV28	NA	TRBD1
CAWNLAGGLQFF	TGTGCCTGGAATCTTGCGGGAGGGCTGCAGTTCTTC	TRBJ2-1	TRBV30	NA	TRBD2
CASQGLAGVKNIQYF	TGTGCCAGTCAGGGACTAGCGGGAGTAAAAAACATTCAGTACTTC	TRBJ2-4	TRBV19	NA	TRBD2
CAWSVHRYEQYF	TGTGCCTGGAGTGTACATCGGTACGAGCAGTACTTC	TRBJ2-7	TRBV30	NA	NA
CASSGPGVDSLKETQYF	TGTGCCAGCAGCGGCCCTGGGGTTGACAGTCTAAAAGAGACCCAGTACTTC	TRBJ2-5	TRBV9	NA	NA
CASSSGGETGELFF	TGTGCCAGCAGCTCGGGAGGGGAAACCGGGGAGCTGTTTTTT	TRBJ2-2	TRBV9	NA	TRBD2
CASSLGLLETQYF	TGTGCCAGCAGCTTAGGGTTATTGGAGACCCAGTACTTC	TRBJ2-5	TRBV7-8	NA	NA
CASAGLLYEQYF	TGTGCCAGTGCTGGACTGCTATACGAGCAGTACTTC	TRBJ2-7	TRBV28	once	NA
CASSQGDPRLAEQYF	TGCGCCAGCAGCCAGGGGGACCCCCGTCTTGCCGAGCAGTACTTC	TRBJ2-7	TRBV4-1	NA	NA
CASSPTRLAEWGETQYF	TGCGCCAGCAGCCCTACAAGACTAGCGGAGTGGGGGGAGACCCAGTACTTC	TRBJ2-5	TRBV5-1	once	TRBD2
CASSELGLLAGGRNEQFF	TGTGCCAGCAGTGAACTGGGTCTCCTAGCGGGAGGGCGAAATGAGCAGTTCTTC	TRBJ2-1	TRBV2	NA	TRBD2
CASSHTNGEKLFF	TGCGCCAGCAGTCACACCAACGGGGAAAAACTGTTTTTT	TRBJ1-4	TRBV23-1	NA	NA
CASSQAKRDSPFTDTQYF	TGCGCCAGCAGTCAGGCGAAGCGGGACAGCCCATTCACAGATACGCAGTATTTT	TRBJ2-3	TRBV23-1	NA	NA
CASSTWPISYEQYF	TGTGCCAGCAGCACCTGGCCCATCTCCTACGAGCAGTACTTC	TRBJ2-7	TRBV5-6	NA	NA
CSVQQSDQPQHF	TGCAGCGTTCAGCAGTCGGATCAGCCCCAGCATTTT	TRBJ1-5	TRBV29-1	NA	NA
CASRFSGNQFF	TGTGCCAGTAGATTTAGCGGGAACCAGTTCTTC	TRBJ2-1	TRBV19	NA	TRBD2
CASSPGQGAVTEAFF	TGTGCCAGCTCACCAGGTCAGGGGGCGGTCACTGAAGCTTTCTTT	TRBJ1-1	TRBV18	NA	TRBD1
CATSTSGRSHNEQFF	TGTGCCACCAGCACGAGCGGACGGTCGCACAATGAGCAGTTCTTC	TRBJ2-1	TRBV15	NA	NA
CASRMGVGQIEAFF	TGTGCCAGTAGGATGGGAGTTGGGCAGATTGAAGCTTTCTTT	TRBJ1-1	TRBV19	NA	NA
CASSYSARPTYEQYF	TGTGCCAGCAGTTACTCGGCCAGGCCTACCTACGAGCAGTACTTC	TRBJ2-7	TRBV6-5	NA	NA
CASSVGNNQPQHF	TGTGCCAGCAGTGTGGGTAACAATCAGCCCCAGCATTTT	TRBJ1-5	TRBV6-1	few	NA
CASSPRGDRGPYEQYF	TGTGCCAGCAGCCCCCGGGGGGACAGGGGACCCTACGAGCAGTACTTC	TRBJ2-7	TRBV6-6	NA	TRBD1
CASSPERERENEQFF	TGTGCCAGTAGTCCCGAGCGGGAGAGGGAGAATGAGCAGTTCTTC	TRBJ2-1	TRBV19	NA	TRBD2
CASSVPGALIAPQHF	TGTGCCAGCAGTGTCCCAGGGGCCCTGATTGCGCCCCAGCATTTT	TRBJ1-5	TRBV2	NA	NA
CASSPQGAPTGELFF	TGTGCCAGCAGCCCACAGGGGGCGCCCACCGGGGAGCTGTTTTTT	TRBJ2-2	TRBV5-6	NA	TRBD1
CASSLGSSGANVLTF	TGCGCCAGCAGCCTAGGGAGTTCTGGGGCCAACGTCCTGACTTTC	TRBJ2-6	TRBV4-3	NA	NA
CASSPAGLAGVGQFF	TGTGCCAGCAGTCCTGCGGGACTAGCGGGAGTAGGGCAGTTCTTC	TRBJ2-1	TRBV27	NA	TRBD2
CASSAGQANYGYTF	TGTGCCAGCAGCGCCGGACAGGCAAACTATGGCTACACCTTC	TRBJ1-2	TRBV9	NA	TRBD1